This passage covers 23 T cell receptor beta chains from one sample sequenced in a study of cytomegalovirus exposure and HLA in healthy donors. Both 60 Vbeta primers and 13 Jbeta primers went into the PCR. Only in-frame clones appear in the TCRdb table, and some are missing; sequencing was by immunoSEQ multiplex PCR. The table lists 180,000 or so clones, around 76% of them singletons. The sample was PBMCs. All receptors derive from a woman younger than 45 in good health and CMV-seropositive.

The V gene is TRBV9, the J gene TRBJ2-7; no clear D gene. Germline CDR1 and CDR2: SGDLS and YYNGEE. The CDR3 has 14 amino acids. With 4 bases removed from V and 0 bases from J, the gap between germline ends came to 11 bases. The DNA of the CDR3 is TGTGCCAGCAGCCAAAGCGTTCGCTCCTACGAGCAGTACTTC. This gives the protein CASSQSVRSYEQYF.

There are a few counts of this clone. The chain links TRBV5-1 to TRBJ2-2, with TRBD1 identical over 7 bases. The V and J ends lost 5 bases and 1 base, in that order; junction bases with no gene match: 8. The germline CDR1 and CDR2 sequences are SGHRS and YFSETQ. This CDR3 spans 16 amino acids. The CDR3, as DNA: TGCGCCAGCAGGAGAGCCGGGACAGAGAACACCGGGGAGCTGTTTTTT. Its translation is CASRRAGTENTGELFF.

This chain links TRBV5-1 with TRBJ1-6; maybe TRBD1 (5 bases). Germline V gene data show CDR1 as SGHRS and CDR2 as YFSETQ. The CDR3 spans 15 residues. The ends were cut back, 6 bases at V and 6 bases at J, with 16 bases in the middle. CDR3 nucleotide sequence: TGCGCCAGCACTCCGGGGGGGACCTCTAATTCACCCCTCCACTTT. Its translation: CASTPGGTSNSPLHF.

V and J are TRBV18 and TRBJ1-1; no clear D. Trimming took off 2 bases at V and 3 bases at J, with 13 bases between the two ends. Germline CDR1 reads KGHSH; CDR2 reads LQKENI. The CDR3 is 15 amino acids. The CDR3 here is CASSPADLTDTEAFF. The DNA for the CDR3 is TGTGCCAGCTCACCAGCGGACTTAACGGACACTGAAGCTTTCTTT.

The CDR3, as DNA: TGTGCCAGCAGCCCCGCGACAGGGTGGGCCACTGAAGCTTTCTTT. Protein sequence: CASSPATGWATEAFF. The chain couples TRBV5-4 to TRBJ1-1; 7 nucleotides line up with TRBD1. There are 15 residues in the CDR3. The V and J ends lost 4 bases and 4 bases, in that order; junction bases with no gene match: 10. In germline, CDR1 is SGHNT, CDR2 YYREEE (reference sequence).

The V and J genes are TRBV9 and TRBJ2-6, with D perhaps matching TRBD2 (6 bases). The ends were cut back, 0 bases at V and 2 bases at J, with 6 bases in the middle. Germline CDR1 SGDLS, CDR2 YYNGEE. The CDR3 contains 15 residues. This CDR3 is CASSVGGAGANVLTF. DNA of the CDR3: TGTGCCAGCAGCGTAGGGGGGGCTGGGGCCAACGTCCTGACTTTC.

This clone has just a few counts. The chain uses TRBV29-1 and TRBJ2-3; D remains unclear. Germline CDR1 SQVTM, CDR2 ANQGSEA. The CDR3 contains 12 residues. V was pared by 7 bases and J by 5 bases, with 13 bases between. CDR3 DNA sequence: TGCAGCGGAAGCTTACAGAGAGATACGCAGTATTTT. This encodes CSGSLQRDTQYF.

The chain employs TRBV19 and TRBJ1-5; TRBD1 matches at 8 bases. In germline, CDR1 is LNHDA, CDR2 SQIVND (reference sequence). J lost 4 bases, V lost 2 bases, and 4 bases had no gene match. This CDR3 region has 15 residues. The CDR3 here is CASSIYRGDNQPQHF. The CDR3 DNA reads TGTGCCAGTAGTATATACAGGGGGGATAATCAGCCCCAGCATTTT.

The table lists this clone with a few counts. The chain combines TRBV29-1 with TRBJ2-1, with a tentative D call TRBD1 (5 bases). In germline, CDR1 is SQVTM, CDR2 ANQGSEA. V dropped 6 bases and J dropped 5 bases, with 17 bases sitting between them. There are 14 residues in the CDR3. The CDR3: CSVLGARINNEQFF. The CDR3 coding sequence is TGCAGCGTATTAGGGGCGAGAATAAACAATGAGCAGTTCTTC.

The rearrangement uses TRBV6-5 and TRBJ2-1; TRBD1 might be the D (6 bases). V was cut by 5 bases and J by 5 bases, with 13 bases left in between. The CDR3 has 14 amino acids. CDR1 and CDR2 from the germline V gene are MNHEY and SVGAGI. For the CDR3, the DNA is TGTGCCAGCAGTGAGACAGGCGTAAACAATGAGCAGTTCTTC. It is translated as CASSETGVNNEQFF.

V is TRBV5-4 and J is TRBJ1-2, with 10 bases matching TRBD1. Germline-derived CDR1 and CDR2 are SGHNT and YYREEE (reference sequence). The trim removed 4 bases at V and 8 bases at J, leaving 8 bases unmatched. This CDR3 is 14 amino acids long. The CDR3 sequence: CASSQLTGGPGYTF. CDR3 nucleotides: TGTGCCAGCAGCCAACTGACAGGGGGCCCGGGCTACACCTTC.

V gene TRBV4-1 combines with J gene TRBJ1-2; 7 bases fit TRBD1. V dropped 2 bases and J dropped 4; count of bases not matched to a gene: 7. CDR1 MGHRA and CDR2 YSYEKL come from the germline V gene. The CDR3 has 15 residues. The CDR3 reads CASSQSQGLGYGYTF. The DNA of the CDR3 is TGCGCCAGCAGCCAATCACAGGGGTTAGGCTATGGCTACACCTTC.

The genes are TRBV5-1 and TRBJ1-5, with 7 bases that match TRBD1. Germline trimming cut 2 bases from V and 1 base from J; bases unmatched to any gene: 3. The CDR3 is 15 amino acids. The germline V gene has CDR1 SGHRS and CDR2 YFSETQ. CDR3 DNA: TGCGCCAGCAGCTTAGAAGGGGGCAGCAATCAGCCCCAGCATTTT. Protein: CASSLEGGSNQPQHF.

V and J are TRBV5-1 and TRBJ2-3; 7 nucleotides match TRBD1. The CDR3 is made up of 14 amino acids. J was trimmed by 5 bases and V by 4 bases; bases with no gene match: 7. Germline CDR1 reads SGHRS; CDR2 reads YFSETQ. CDR3 protein: CASSPGTALDTQYF. The CDR3 region has the DNA TGCGCCAGCAGCCCAGGGACAGCCCTAGATACGCAGTATTTT.

The V and J genes are TRBV7-2 and TRBJ1-2, with 8 nucleotides matching TRBD1. Looked up from germline, CDR1 is SGHTA and CDR2 is FQGNSA. The CDR3 length is 15 residues. The ends lost 2 bases at V and 7 bases at J; junction bases unmatched: 9. The CDR3 sequence: CASSLNGQGSGGYTF. The CDR3 DNA sequence: TGTGCCAGCAGCTTAAACGGACAGGGCTCGGGTGGCTACACCTTC.

The chain carries TRBV5-1 and TRBJ2-1; D remains ambiguous. The CDR3 runs to 12 residues. The germline V gene encodes CDR1 SGHRS and CDR2 YFSETQ. The ends were cut back, 1 base at V and 9 bases at J, with 8 bases in the middle. The CDR3 coding sequence is TGCGCCAGCAGCTTGACTCGTACTGAGCAGTTCTTC. Translating it yields CASSLTRTEQFF.

This chain uses TRBV29-1 with TRBJ1-1; 10 bases map to TRBD1. CDR3 length: 17 amino acids. V was clipped by 6 bases and J by 4 bases; unmatched bases: 17. Looked up from germline, CDR1 is SQVTM and CDR2 is ANQGSEA. The chain's CDR3 is CSVETQGDRTGGTEAFF. As DNA, the CDR3 is TGCAGCGTCGAAACGCAGGGCGATAGGACAGGGGGCACTGAAGCTTTCTTT.

The chain uses TRBV30 and TRBJ2-3, with D uncertain. This CDR3 region has 14 residues. The ends were cut back, 2 bases at V and 0 bases at J, with 9 bases in the middle. Germline V lookup: CDR1 GTSNPN, CDR2 SVGIG (reference sequence). CDR3 coding DNA: TGTGCCTGGAGTCAAAGCCCTAGCACAGATACGCAGTATTTT. Translation: CAWSQSPSTDTQYF.

The rearrangement uses TRBV15 and TRBJ1-3, with D unresolved. Germline V gene data show CDR1 as LNHNV and CDR2 as YYDKDF (reference sequence). This CDR3 comprises 15 residues. Deletions cut 0 bases from V and 0 bases from J, with 6 bases between. The CDR3 region is CATSRDRGSGNTIYF. The CDR3, as DNA: TGTGCCACCAGCAGAGATCGGGGCTCTGGAAACACCATATATTTT.

The J gene is TRBJ1-2, the V gene TRBV19; 10 nucleotides line up with TRBD1. The CDR3 has 16 residues. The ends lost 6 bases at V and 4 bases at J; junction bases unmatched: 11. CDR1 is LNHDA and CDR2 is SQIVND in the germline V gene (reference sequence). Here the CDR3 DNA reads TGTGCCAGTAGGAGGGGGGGGACAGGGGACGGCTATGGCTACACCTTC. This gives the protein CASRRGGTGDGYGYTF.

V is TRBV19 and J is TRBJ1-2; TRBD1 aligns across 11 bases. Trimming took 5 bases from V and 2 from J; bases not matched to a gene: 7. There are 16 residues in the CDR3. Germline V gives CDR1 LNHDA, CDR2 SQIVND (reference sequence). CDR3 nucleotide sequence: TGTGCCAGTAGTTCACCTCGGACAGGGGGCAACTATGGCTACACCTTC. Residues: CASSSPRTGGNYGYTF.

As for this clone: At one of its ends the junction is not consistent with the germline gene, which may arise from a read error. The genes are TRBV6-6 and TRBJ1-6; D is unresolved. The CDR3 loop spans 12 amino acids. Germline CDR1 is MNHNY and CDR2 is SVGAGI (reference sequence). CDR3 nucleotides: TGTGCCAGCAGTGTCGGTGATTCACCCTTCCACTTT. Translation gives CASSVGDSPFHF.

The chain links TRBV7-9 to TRBJ1-1, with no clear D. This CDR3 region has 15 residues. Germline V CDR1 and CDR2: SEHNR, FQNEAQ (reference sequence). V was cut by 1 base and J by 6 bases, with 15 bases left in between. CDR3 bases: TGTGCCAGCAGCTTAGACGGCAGTGCTCAGGCTGAAGCTTTCTTT. Translating it yields CASSLDGSAQAEAFF.